The 2 T cell receptor beta chains listed next were all sequenced from one sample in a study of blood T cells in healthy people across ages. Sample-barcoded 5' priming and a J-beta primer mix drove a second PCR of roughly 6 to 12 cycles. One entry per CDR3 protein results from TCRdb running MiXCR on the 5' RACE reads. The data hold over 600,000 distinct CDR3 sequences, with less than 45% observed a single time. The specimen was blood. The receptors here all came from a man older than 75 in good health.

This chain joins TRBV12-3 or TRBV12-4 and TRBJ1-1, with D perhaps TRBD1 (5 bases). There are 15 residues in the CDR3. Trimming pared 0 bases from V and 1 base from J, leaving 9 bases between. The CDR3, as DNA: TGTGCCAGCAGTTTAGCGCGAGACAGGAACACTGAAGCTTTCTTT. Translated: CASSLARDRNTEAFF.

This chain uses TRBV2 with TRBJ1-5; D is uncertain. V was clipped by 3 bases and J by 0 bases, with 15 bases between them. The CDR3 consists of 17 residues. Germline assignment: CDR1 SNHLY and CDR2 FYNNEI. The CDR3 DNA follows: TGTGCCAGCAGTGATCGGGCATTTGGGAATAGCAATCAGCCCCAGCATTTT. It translates to CASSDRAFGNSNQPQHF. Filled out from reference TRBV2 and TRBJ1-5, the complete variable domain reads EPEVTQTPSHQVTQMGQEVILRCVPISNHLYFYWYRQILGQKVEFLVSFYNNEISEKSEIFDDQFSVERPDGSNFTLKIRSTKLEDSAMYFCASSDRAFGNSNQPQHFGDGTRLSIL.